The 15 T cell receptor beta chains listed next were all sequenced from one sample in a study of blood T cells in healthy people across ages. The second PCR ran about 6 to 12 cycles with a sample-barcoded 5' primer and J-beta primers. TCRdb re-called the 5' RACE reads with MiXCR, one entry per CDR3 protein. Of 850,000 to 950,000 distinct CDR3 sequences detected, more than 25% appear once; the ten largest clones hold around 15%. Specimen: blood. Receptors were obtained from a woman older than 75 in good health.

The genes are TRBV28 and TRBJ1-1; possibly TRBD1 for D (5 bases). The CDR3 totals 13 residues. Germline V CDR1 and CDR2: MDHEN, SYDVKM. The V end lost 10 bases, the J end lost 4 bases, and 16 bases lay between the germline ends. This chain's CDR3 is CATLGLGGTEAFF. The CDR3 region has the DNA TGTGCCACCCTGGGACTTGGGGGCACTGAAGCTTTCTTT. Full variable domain (missing parts from reference TRBV28 and TRBJ1-1): DVKVTQSSRYLVKRTGEKVFLECVQDMDHENMFWYRQDPGLGLRLIYFSYDVKMKEKGDIPEGYSVSREKKERFSLILESASTNQTSMYLCATLGLGGTEAFFGQGTRLTVV.

This clonotype was detected ten times or more. This clone may be a read error of a much larger clone one base away. The V gene is TRBV7-2, the J gene TRBJ2-5; perhaps TRBD1 as D (6 bases). The CDR3 has 14 amino acids. CDR1 is SGHTA, CDR2 FQGNSA, per germline. V was shortened by 5 bases and J by 11 bases, with 21 bases between the two germline ends. The CDR3 region has the DNA TGTGCCAGCAGCGCCTACAGGGTTCTGGGTGAGCAGTACTTC. This encodes CASSAYRVLGEQYF.

The genes are TRBV29-1 and TRBJ2-5; 7 nucleotides agree with TRBD2. Looked up from germline, CDR1 is SQVTM and CDR2 is ANQGSEA. Trimming at V came to 5 bases and at J to 5 bases, leaving 8 bases not matched to a gene. The CDR3 runs to 13 residues. CDR3 loop: CSVRRGTMETQYF. In DNA, the CDR3 is TGCAGCGTTAGACGGGGGACTATGGAGACCCAGTACTTC.

Of note for this clonotype: The junction departs from the called germline gene at one end, perhaps through a read error. The chain has TRBV24-1 and TRBJ2-1; a weak D match, TRBD2 (5 bases). Germline values: CDR1 KGHDR, CDR2 SFDVKD. The CDR3 consists of 16 residues. Here the CDR3 reads CATSDQSGDSYNVQFF. CDR3 nucleotides: TGTGCCACCAGTGATCAAAGCGGAGACTCCTACAATGTGCAGTTCTTC.

The chain recombines TRBV4-2 with TRBJ1-4, with D possibly TRBD1 on 5 matching bases. Trimming pared 0 bases from V and 9 bases from J, leaving 14 bases between. Germline CDR1 LGHNA, CDR2 YNFKEQ. CDR3 length: 15 amino acids. The CDR3: CASSQEAGEGQKLFF. The CDR3 DNA is TGTGCCAGCAGCCAAGAAGCGGGGGAGGGCCAAAAACTGTTTTTT.

This chain uses TRBV28 with TRBJ2-1, with 10 bases identical to TRBD2. V was pared by 6 bases and J by 6 bases, with 20 bases of the junction left unmatched. CDR3 length: 19 residues. Germline V lookup: CDR1 MDHEN, CDR2 SYDVKM. The CDR3 is CASSSTWTSGRWRFNEQFF. The CDR3 region has the DNA TGTGCCAGCAGCTCCACCTGGACTAGCGGACGATGGAGGTTCAATGAGCAGTTCTTC.

The table lists this clonotype with a few counts. The V call is TRBV3-1, the J call TRBJ1-4; perhaps TRBD1 as D (5 bases). V was clipped by 4 bases and J by 12 bases, with 15 bases between them. This CDR3 comprises 13 residues. The V gene's germline CDR1 is LGHDT and CDR2 YNNKEL (reference sequence). The CDR3 coding sequence is TGTGCCAGCAGCCTTGGGACGGAAGGAGAACTGTTTTTT. As protein: CASSLGTEGELFF.

About this clonotype: A much larger clone lies a single base off, so this may be a read error. The chain joins TRBV7-2 to TRBJ2-5, with D unresolved. The CDR3 consists of 14 residues. CDR1 and CDR2 (germline): SGHTA, FQGNSA. V lost 1 base and J lost 11, with 17 bases in between. CDR3 loop: CASSLGQASNEQYF. The CDR3 DNA is TGTGCCAGCAGCTTAGGGCAGGCCTCCAATGAGCAGTACTTC.

The table lists this clonotype with many counts. The rearrangement uses TRBV28 and TRBJ2-1; 7 bases match TRBD2. Germline V gene lookup returns CDR1 MDHEN and CDR2 SYDVKM. The CDR3 extends over 15 amino acids. With V trimmed by 7 bases and J by 2 bases, 8 bases remained unmatched. In DNA form, the CDR3 reads TGTGCCAGCATCCCCGGGGCGGGGGCCTACAATGAGCAGTTCTTC. It is translated as CASIPGAGAYNEQFF.

This rearrangement joins TRBV21-1 to TRBJ2-1; TRBD2, as called in the table, went unchecked against the DNA. TRBV21-1 is given as a pseudogene. The CDR3 is made up of 18 amino acids. The CDR3 is CASSKALWIGPEGKEQFF. In DNA, the CDR3 is TGTGCCAGCAGCAAAGCGCTTTGGATAGGTCCGGAGGGAAAGGAGCAGTTCTTC.

This clonotype appeared many times. The chain carries TRBV20-1 and TRBJ2-3; 8 nucleotides match TRBD1. Germline loops: CDR1 DFQATT, CDR2 SNEGSKA (reference sequence). Germline trimming cut 5 bases from V and 6 bases from J; bases unmatched to any gene: 19. CDR3 size: 17 residues. As DNA, the CDR3 is TGCAGTGCTCTCACGACCGGGACAGGCTTGTTTCGGGATACGCAGTATTTT. Protein sequence: CSALTTGTGLFRDTQYF.

This clonotype was observed at least ten times. The junction departs from germline at one end; a sequencing error may be responsible. The rearrangement joins TRBV5-1 to TRBJ1-1; no reliable D call. The CDR3 runs 12 residues. In germline, CDR1 is SGHRS, CDR2 YFSETQ. The CDR3 spells CASSLYGTEAFF. The CDR3 bases are TGTGCCAGCAGTTTATATGGCACTGAAGCTTTCTTT.

This clonotype showed up just a few times. This chain connects TRBV20-1 to TRBJ2-2; 7 bases fit TRBD2. Losses at the gene ends were 0 bases for V and 7 bases for J; bases not matched to a gene: 5. The germline V gene has CDR1 DFQATT and CDR2 SNEGSKA (reference sequence). The CDR3 has 14 amino acids. The CDR3 protein is CSARDLERGGELFF. The CDR3 DNA follows: TGCAGTGCTAGAGATCTGGAGCGGGGCGGGGAGCTGTTTTTT.

This clonotype was seen at least ten times. The rearrangement joins TRBV7-2 to TRBJ2-5, with D tentatively TRBD2 (7 bases). The CDR3 spans 15 residues. Per germline, CDR1 SGHTA and CDR2 FQGNSA. V was trimmed by 4 bases and J by 1 base, leaving 13 bases between them. CDR3: CASSWGGPTQETQYF. CDR3 bases: TGTGCCAGCAGCTGGGGGGGGCCGACCCAAGAGACCCAGTACTTC.

Note on this clonotype: A much larger clone differs from this one at a single base, so this may be a read error. V gene TRBV7-9 combines with J gene TRBJ2-5, with a tentative D call TRBD2 (5 bases). The CDR3 totals 15 residues. Germline lookup yields CDR1 SEHNR and CDR2 FQNEAQ (reference sequence). With 3 bases removed from V and 1 base from J, the gap between germline ends came to 12 bases. The CDR3 region is CASSLIGLTQETQYF. The CDR3 region has the DNA TGTGCCAGCAGCTTGATAGGACTGACCCAAGAGACCCAGTACTTC.